This TCR beta chain was identified in a study of cytomegalovirus exposure and HLA in healthy donors. With regard to this clone: Its antigen is undetermined.

Germline CDR1 and CDR2: MGHDK and SYGVNS. Trimming took 10 bases from V and 0 from J; bases not matched to a gene: 6. The CDR3 runs to 14 residues. Primers: 60 Vbeta forward and 13 Jbeta reverse. The data were produced by immunoSEQ multiplex PCR, yet TCRdb's version contains in-frame clones alone and is incomplete. The sample records about 84,000 clones, about 90% being singletons. General study results and limits: There were some public TCRs occurring in many donors, but most TCR sequences were rare.

Everyone who donated was a healthy bone marrow donor. The chain couples TRBV25-1 to TRBJ1-5; 7 bases agree with TRBD1. Sequencing was done on a sample of PBMCs. This clonotype originated in a man aged 18 to 35 in good health and CMV-seronegative. CDR3 DNA: TGTGCCACCCGGACAGGAAATAGCAATCAGCCCCAGCATTTT. Protein sequence: CATRTGNSNQPQHF. Supplemented by reference TRBV25-1 and TRBJ1-5, the full variable domain reads EADIYQTPRYLVIGTGKKITLECSQTMGHDKMYWYQQDPGMELHLIHYSYGVNSTEKGDLSSESTVSRIRTEHFPLTLESARPSHTSQYLCATRTGNSNQPQHFGDGTRLSIL.